This T cell receptor beta chain originates from a study of beta chain features in type 1 diabetes. Findings and caveats of the study: Shortening of TCRB CDR3s, moderate but significant, appeared in all four CD4+ subsets of Type 1 diabetes patients. No resolution was reached here on whether HLA type influences TCRB rearrangement. For patients, the naive, central memory and Treg TCRB repertoires appeared more alike than for healthy donors.

Trimming left V 0 bases short and J 0 bases short, with 10 bases between. The CDR3 totals 16 residues. Germline V gene sequence: CDR1 MGHRA, CDR2 YSYEKL. Concerning this clone: What it recognizes is unknown.

The investigators reverse transcribed all of the isolated RNA, so they sequenced expressed TCRB transcripts. Using immunoSEQ multiplex PCR, the repertoire was profiled, and TCRdb retains in-frame clones only, with some absent. The top ten clones hold about 0.02% of a sample with under 450,000 clones, more than 12% of them seen once. Each sorted population was over 95% pure. The clonotype was recovered from a woman younger than 30 in good health. V gene TRBV4-1 combines with J gene TRBJ2-3; D perhaps matches TRBD2 (5 bases). The sequenced sample was naive CD4+ T cells from blood. The CDR3 region is CASSQDSSRSTDTQYF. The CDR3 DNA reads as TGCGCCAGCAGCCAAGATTCTAGCCGTAGCACAGATACGCAGTATTTT.